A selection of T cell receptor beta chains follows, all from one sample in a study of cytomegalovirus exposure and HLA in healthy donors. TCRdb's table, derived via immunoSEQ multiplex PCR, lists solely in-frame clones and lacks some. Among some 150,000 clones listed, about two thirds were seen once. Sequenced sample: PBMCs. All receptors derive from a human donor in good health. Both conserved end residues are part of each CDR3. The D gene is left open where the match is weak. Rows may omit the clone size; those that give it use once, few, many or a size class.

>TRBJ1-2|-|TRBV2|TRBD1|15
TGTGCCAGCAGTGAAGGCGAGACAGGGAACTATGGCTACACCTTC
CASSEGETGNYGYTF
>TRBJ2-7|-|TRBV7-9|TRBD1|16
TGTGCCAGCAGCTCCGACCGGGACAGGAGAGCGTACGAGCAGTACTTC
CASSSDRDRRAYEQYF
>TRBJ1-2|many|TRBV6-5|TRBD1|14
TGTGCCAGCAGTCGGACAGGACTTGGGGATGGCTACACCTTC
CASSRTGLGDGYTF
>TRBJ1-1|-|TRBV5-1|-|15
TGCGCCAGCAGCTTGGTAGGGCGGGAGAACACTGAAGCTTTCTTT
CASSLVGRENTEAFF
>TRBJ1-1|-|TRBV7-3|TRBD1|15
TGTGCCAGCAGCCTACAAACAGGGGGGGGGACTGAAGCTTTCTTT
CASSLQTGGGTEAFF
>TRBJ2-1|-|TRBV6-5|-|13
TGTGCCAGCAGTTACCGGGAAACCAATGAGCAGTTCTTC
CASSYRETNEQFF
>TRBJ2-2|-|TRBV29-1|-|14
TGCAGCGTCGGAGCAAACGCAAACACCGGGGAGCTGTTTTTT
CSVGANANTGELFF
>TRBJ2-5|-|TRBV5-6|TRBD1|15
TGTGCCAGCAGCATAGGACAGGCGTCCCAAGAGACCCAGTACTTC
CASSIGQASQETQYF
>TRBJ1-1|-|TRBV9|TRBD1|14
TGTGCCAGCAGCCCCGGACAGGGAGGGACTGAAGCTTTCTTT
CASSPGQGGTEAFF
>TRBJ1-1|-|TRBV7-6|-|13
TGTGCCAGCAGCTTACTACCCGCGGGTGAAGCTTTCTTT
CASSLLPAGEAFF
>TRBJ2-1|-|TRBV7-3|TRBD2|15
TGTGCCAGCAGCCGGGGCGGGGGGGCCCGGAATGAGCAGTTCTTC
CASSRGGGARNEQFF
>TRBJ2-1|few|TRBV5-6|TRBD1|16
TGTGCCAGCAGCTTTCGGACAGGGGCGACCTACAATGAGCAGTTCTTC
CASSFRTGATYNEQFF
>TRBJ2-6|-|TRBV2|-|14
TGTGCCAGCAGGGACAGAACAGGGGCCAACGTCCTGACTTTC
CASRDRTGANVLTF
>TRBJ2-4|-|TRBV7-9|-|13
TGTGCCAGCAGCTTCCCCGAGGTTAACATTCAGTACTTC
CASSFPEVNIQYF
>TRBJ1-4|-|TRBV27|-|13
TGTGCCAGCAGTTCTCGGGGAAAGGAAAAACTGTTTTTT
CASSSRGKEKLFF
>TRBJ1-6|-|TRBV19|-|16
TGTGCCAGTAGTATTTTGGGGGGGTCCTATAATTCACCCCTCCACTTT
CASSILGGSYNSPLHF
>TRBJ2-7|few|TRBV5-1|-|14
TGCGCCAGCAGCATGGGGGACTCTCCCTACGAGCAGTACTTC
CASSMGDSPYEQYF
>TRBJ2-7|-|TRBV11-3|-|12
TGTGCCAGCAGTTTGGGGCCCCAAGAGCAGTACTTC
CASSLGPQEQYF
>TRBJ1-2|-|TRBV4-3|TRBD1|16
TGCGCCAGCAGCGTAGGAAGGACAGGGGGCGTATATGGCTACACCTTC
CASSVGRTGGVYGYTF
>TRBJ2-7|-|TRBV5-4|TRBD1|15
TGTGCCAGCAGCCCGCCCGGACAGGGGTATGACGAGCAGTACTTC
CASSPPGQGYDEQYF
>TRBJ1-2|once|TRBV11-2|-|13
TGTGCCAGCAGCTTAGACAGGGGCTATGGCTACACCTTC
CASSLDRGYGYTF
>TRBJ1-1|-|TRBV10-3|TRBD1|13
TGTGCCATCAACGGGGACAGGGACACTGAAGCTTTCTTT
CAINGDRDTEAFF
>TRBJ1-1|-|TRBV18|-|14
TGTGCCAGCTCACCACCCGGGAGGTTAGGTGAAGCTTTCTTT
CASSPPGRLGEAFF
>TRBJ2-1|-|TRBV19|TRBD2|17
TGTGCCAGTAGTATCGGGAGTACACGCAGGCGGGGGAATGAGCAGTTCTTC
CASSIGSTRRRGNEQFF
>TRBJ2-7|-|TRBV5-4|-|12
TGTGCCAGCAGCTTCCGAGGAGACGAGCAGTACTTC
CASSFRGDEQYF
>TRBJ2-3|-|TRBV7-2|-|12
TGTGCCAGCAGCGTCAACACAGATACGCAGTATTTT
CASSVNTDTQYF
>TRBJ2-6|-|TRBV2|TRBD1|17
TGTGCCAGCAATAGGCCAATACAGGGGGCAGGGGCCAACGTCCTGACTTTC
CASNRPIQGAGANVLTF
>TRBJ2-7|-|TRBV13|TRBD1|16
TGTGCCAGCAGCCCCGCCGAGGGACAGGACAGATACGAGCAGTACTTC
CASSPAEGQDRYEQYF
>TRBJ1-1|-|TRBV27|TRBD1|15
TGTGCCAGCAACTCCAGAATCAGGGGGCCCACTGAAGCTTTCTTT
CASNSRIRGPTEAFF
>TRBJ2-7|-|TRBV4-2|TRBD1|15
TGTGCCAGCAGCCAGGTACAGGGGGCTTCCTACGAGCAGTACTTC
CASSQVQGASYEQYF
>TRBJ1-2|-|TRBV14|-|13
TGTGCCAGCAGCCAAGATTTATTCTATGGCTACACCTTC
CASSQDLFYGYTF
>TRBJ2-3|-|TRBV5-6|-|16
TGTGCCAGCAGCTTGGAGTTTCGGCAGGGCACAGATACGCAGTATTTT
CASSLEFRQGTDTQYF
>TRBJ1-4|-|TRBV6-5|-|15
TGTGCCAGCAGTTACTCGGGCCCTCCTGATGAAAAACTGTTTTTT
CASSYSGPPDEKLFF
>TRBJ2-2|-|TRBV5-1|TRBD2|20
TGCGCCAGCAGCTCATCTCCGGGACTAGCGGGGGGGCCCGGCACCGGGGAGCTGTTTTTT
CASSSSPGLAGGPGTGELFF
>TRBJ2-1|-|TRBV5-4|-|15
TGTGCCAGCAGCTTGAGGCAGGGTAAAACGAATGAGCAGTTCTTC
CASSLRQGKTNEQFF